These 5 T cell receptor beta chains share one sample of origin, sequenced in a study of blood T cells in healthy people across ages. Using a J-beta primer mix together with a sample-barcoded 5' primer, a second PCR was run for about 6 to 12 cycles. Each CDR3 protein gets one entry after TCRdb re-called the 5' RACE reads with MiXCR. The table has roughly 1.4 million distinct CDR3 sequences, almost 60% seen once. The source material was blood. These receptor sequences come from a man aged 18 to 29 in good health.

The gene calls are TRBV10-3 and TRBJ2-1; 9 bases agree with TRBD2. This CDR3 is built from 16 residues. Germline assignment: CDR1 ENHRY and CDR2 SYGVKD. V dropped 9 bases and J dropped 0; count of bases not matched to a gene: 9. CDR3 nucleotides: TGTGCCATATCTCGCCTAGCGGGGTTCTCCTACAATGAGCAGTTCTTC. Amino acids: CAISRLAGFSYNEQFF.

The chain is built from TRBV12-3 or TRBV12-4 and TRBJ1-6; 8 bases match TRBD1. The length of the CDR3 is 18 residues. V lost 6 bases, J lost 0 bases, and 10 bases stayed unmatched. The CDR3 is CASSPPGQDYSYNSPLHF. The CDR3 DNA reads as TGTGCCAGCAGCCCACCGGGACAGGATTACTCCTATAATTCACCCCTCCACTTT.

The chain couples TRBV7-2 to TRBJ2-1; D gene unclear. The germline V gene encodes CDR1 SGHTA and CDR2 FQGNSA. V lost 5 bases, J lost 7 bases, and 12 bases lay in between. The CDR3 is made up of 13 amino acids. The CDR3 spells CASSAYQPNEQFF. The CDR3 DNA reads TGTGCCAGCAGCGCATATCAACCAAATGAGCAGTTCTTC.

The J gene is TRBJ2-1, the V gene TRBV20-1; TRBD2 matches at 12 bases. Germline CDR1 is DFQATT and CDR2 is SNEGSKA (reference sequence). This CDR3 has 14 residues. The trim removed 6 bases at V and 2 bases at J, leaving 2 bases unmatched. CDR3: CSAPSGRAYNEQFF. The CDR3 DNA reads TGCAGTGCGCCTAGCGGGAGGGCCTACAATGAGCAGTTCTTC.

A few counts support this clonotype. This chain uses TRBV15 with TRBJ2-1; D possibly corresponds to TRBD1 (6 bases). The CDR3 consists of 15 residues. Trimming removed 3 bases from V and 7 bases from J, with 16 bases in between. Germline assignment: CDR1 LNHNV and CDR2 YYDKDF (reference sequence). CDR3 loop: CATSSSQGTRNEQFF. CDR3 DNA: TGTGCCACCAGCAGCAGTCAGGGGACACGAAATGAGCAGTTCTTC.